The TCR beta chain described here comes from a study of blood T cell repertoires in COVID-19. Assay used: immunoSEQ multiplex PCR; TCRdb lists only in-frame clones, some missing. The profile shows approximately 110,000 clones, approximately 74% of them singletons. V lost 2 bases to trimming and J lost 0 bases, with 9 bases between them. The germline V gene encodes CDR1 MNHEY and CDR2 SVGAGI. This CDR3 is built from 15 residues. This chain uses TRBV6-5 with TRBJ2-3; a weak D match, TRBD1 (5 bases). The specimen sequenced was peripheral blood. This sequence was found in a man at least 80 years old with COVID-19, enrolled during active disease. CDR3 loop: CASSYGASSTDTQYF. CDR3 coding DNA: TGTGCCAGCAGTTACGGGGCCTCAAGCACAGATACGCAGTATTTT.